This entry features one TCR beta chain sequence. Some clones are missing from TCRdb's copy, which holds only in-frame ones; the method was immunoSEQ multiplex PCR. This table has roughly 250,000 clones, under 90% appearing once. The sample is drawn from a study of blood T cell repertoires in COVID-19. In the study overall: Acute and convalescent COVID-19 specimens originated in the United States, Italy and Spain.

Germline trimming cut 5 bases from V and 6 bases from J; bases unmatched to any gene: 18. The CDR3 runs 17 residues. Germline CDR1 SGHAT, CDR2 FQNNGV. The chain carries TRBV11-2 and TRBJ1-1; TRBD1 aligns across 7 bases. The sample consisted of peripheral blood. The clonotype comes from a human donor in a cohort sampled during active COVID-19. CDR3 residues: CASSPDRFGVDPAEAFF. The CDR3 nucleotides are TGTGCCAGCAGCCCGGACAGGTTTGGGGTCGATCCCGCTGAAGCTTTCTTT.